Listed below are T cell receptor beta chains from one sample, sequenced in a study of OX40 agonist ivuxolimab in advanced cancers. The method was immunoSEQ multiplex PCR; TCRdb's version includes in-frame clones alone and lacks a portion of them. In the table there are approximately 22,000 clones, more than 80% of which are singletons. The sample in question was CD4+ or CD8+ T cells sorted from blood, obtained in a trial of the OX40 agonist ivuxolimab. These receptors were taken from an adult with an advanced solid tumor such as melanoma, head and neck, liver or kidney cancer. CDR3s include the opening cysteine and the closing phenylalanine or tryptophan. The D gene is left open where the match is weak. The size of a clone is reported for some rows only, either as once, few or many, or as a class for expanded clones.

TRBV4-1	.	.	TRBJ2-1	CASSPSPGTNNEQFF	TGCGCCAGCAGCCCGTCACCCGGGACAAACAATGAGCAGTTCTTC
TRBV28	few	.	TRBJ1-5	CASRNSGQPQHF	TGTGCCAGCAGGAATAGCGGTCAGCCCCAGCATTTT
TRBV19	once	.	TRBJ2-7	CASSLPAQGLYEQYF	TGTGCCAGTAGTTTACCAGCACAGGGCCTTTACGAGCAGTACTTC
TRBV28	.	TRBD1	TRBJ2-1	CASSLRGTGDKFF	TGTGCCAGCAGCCTCCGCGGGACAGGGGATAAGTTCTTC
TRBV9	.	TRBD2	TRBJ2-7	CASSVGMGLAGDEQYF	TGTGCCAGCAGCGTAGGGATGGGACTAGCGGGAGACGAGCAGTACTTC
TRBV21-1	.	.	TRBJ1-5	CATSGGGSNQPQHF	TGTGCCACTTCGGGAGGGGGAAGCAATCAGCCCCAGCATTTT
TRBV7-6	.	.	TRBJ2-3	CASSLILDGDTQYF	TGTGCCAGCAGCTTAATTCTGGACGGAGATACGCAGTATTTT
TRBV4-2	.	.	TRBJ1-1	CASSQGSNTEAFF	TGTGCCAGCAGCCAAGGAAGTAACACTGAAGCTTTCTTT
TRBV9	.	.	TRBJ1-4	CASSFQGRTNEKLFF	TGTGCCAGCAGCTTCCAGGGGAGGACTAATGAAAAACTGTTTTTT
TRBV28	.	.	TRBJ2-1	CASSLTIHYNEQFF	TGTGCCAGCAGTTTGACTATCCACTACAATGAGCAGTTCTTC
TRBV5-4	.	.	TRBJ2-6	CASSLQDTSASGANVLTF	TGTGCCAGCAGCTTACAGGACACCAGCGCGTCTGGGGCCAACGTCCTGACTTTC
TRBV5-6	.	.	TRBJ1-2	CASSLGSSLVYTF	TGTGCCAGCAGCTTGGGCTCCAGTCTGGTCTACACCTTC